These 8 T cell receptor beta chains were all obtained from the same sample, sequenced in a study of cytomegalovirus exposure and HLA in healthy donors. It was with 60 Vbeta and 13 Jbeta primers that the PCR ran. Using immunoSEQ multiplex PCR, the repertoire was profiled, and TCRdb retains in-frame clones only, with some absent. The sample has 100,000 to 150,000 clones, approximately 77% seen once. Sample: PBMCs. All receptors derive from a man between 18 and 29 years old in good health and CMV-seronegative.

The chain joins TRBV19 to TRBJ1-2; 7 bases are a match to TRBD1. This CDR3 has 14 amino acids. The germline V gene has CDR1 LNHDA and CDR2 SQIVND (reference sequence). After removal of 8 bases from V and 5 bases from J, the junction contained 11 bases not matched to a gene. The CDR3 spells CASLPQGRSYGYTF. CDR3 nucleotides: TGTGCCAGTCTCCCACAGGGGCGAAGTTATGGCTACACCTTC.

This clone has just a few counts. The rearrangement joins TRBV2 to TRBJ1-4, with D tentatively TRBD1 (6 bases). The germline V gene encodes CDR1 SNHLY and CDR2 FYNNEI. The CDR3 spans 13 residues. Trimming cost V 7 bases and J 12 bases, with 18 bases left between them. The CDR3 nucleotides read TGTGCCAGCACGTGGGGAGAGGGGGTAGAACTGTTTTTT. It translates to CASTWGEGVELFF.

The chain employs TRBV4-1 and TRBJ2-2, with 15 bases identical to TRBD2. The ends lost 1 base at V and 4 bases at J; junction bases unmatched: 7. The length of the CDR3 is 19 residues. The V gene's germline CDR1 is MGHRA and CDR2 YSYEKL. The CDR3 reads CASSQAGLAGGSGTGELFF. Here the CDR3 DNA reads TGCGCCAGCAGCCAAGCGGGACTAGCGGGGGGATCTGGCACCGGGGAGCTGTTTTTT.

The V and J genes are TRBV7-8 and TRBJ1-5; D not resolved. Trimming stripped 4 bases from V and 9 bases from J, with 16 bases between. The germline V gene has CDR1 SGHVS and CDR2 FQNEAQ. CDR3 length: 14 amino acids. CDR3 protein: CASSSGRSLRPQHF. CDR3 DNA: TGTGCCAGCAGCTCCGGTCGCTCCCTGCGGCCCCAGCATTTT.

This clone occurred once. The rearrangement links TRBV19 to TRBJ1-1; 9 bases are a match to TRBD1. Per the germline V gene, CDR1 is LNHDA and CDR2 is SQIVND (reference sequence). The length of the CDR3 is 15 residues. Losses at the gene ends were 7 bases for V and 0 bases for J; bases not matched to a gene: 6. CDR3 loop: CASTAGTGMNTEAFF. In DNA, the CDR3 is TGTGCCAGTACCGCCGGGACAGGGATGAACACTGAAGCTTTCTTT.

The CDR3 is CAIKGIEDTQYF. CDR3 bases: TGTGCCATCAAGGGGATAGAAGATACGCAGTATTTT. The chain couples TRBV10-3 to TRBJ2-3; D may be TRBD1 (5 bases). The V end lost 7 bases, the J end lost 5 bases, and 10 bases lay between the germline ends. This CDR3 is built from 12 residues. Germline assignment: CDR1 ENHRY and CDR2 SYGVKD.

The chain joins TRBV7-6 to TRBJ2-1; TRBD2 matches 7 bases. With 8 bases clipped from V and 8 bases from J, the junction kept 9 bases outside the gene matches. The CDR3 runs to 13 residues. Germline CDR1 reads SGHVS; CDR2 reads FNYEAQ. CDR3 sequence: CASSGGGYDEQFF. CDR3 in DNA: TGTGCCAGCTCAGGCGGGGGTTATGATGAGCAGTTCTTC.

The chain employs TRBV29-1 and TRBJ2-1; TRBD1 is a possible D gene (6 bases). Trimming stripped 0 bases from V and 6 bases from J, with 18 bases between. CDR1 is SQVTM, CDR2 ANQGSEA, per germline. The CDR3 covers 16 residues. CDR3 DNA sequence: TGCAGCGTTGAAGATCAGGTCGCAGGGGCCACCAATGAGCAGTTCTTC. Amino acid sequence: CSVEDQVAGATNEQFF.